Described below is a single T cell receptor beta chain sequence and its context. As handled by the study authors: Estimation of nucleated cell counts relied on the amplification of reference gene primers. Produced via immunoSEQ multiplex PCR; TCRdb's table is partial and in-frame only. V, J and clone size are taken as reported in that table, and D and trimming were inferred from the DNA itself. The table shows about 180,000 clones, with roughly four fifths occurring only once. Trimming cost V 4 bases and J 5 bases; bases outside gene matches: 17. This CDR3 comprises 17 residues. CDR1 SGHTS and CDR2 YDEGEE come from the germline V gene. This sample is drawn from a study of blood T cell repertoires in COVID-19. About the study: COVID-19 samples from acute and convalescent phases originated in the United States, Italy and Spain. The analysed material was cDNA or gDNA that came from T cells, B-cell-depleted T cells, or PBMCs.

The sequence derives from a human donor in a cohort sampled during active COVID-19. Sequencing input: peripheral blood. The rearrangement uses TRBV5-8 and TRBJ2-7; 8 nucleotides agree with TRBD1. The CDR3 spells CASSPYRGQGFPDEQYF. For the CDR3, the DNA is TGTGCCAGCAGCCCTTACCGAGGACAGGGATTCCCGGACGAGCAGTACTTC.